The 17 T cell receptor beta chains below were found in one sample sequenced in a study of Japanese encephalitis immunity and Zika vaccine responses. PBMCs were CFSE-labeled and cultured for 5 to 7 days with peptide pools at around 0.98 ug/mL each. The sort collected unfixed, live, CD56-CD19-CD16-CD3+CD4+ CFSE-low proliferating CD4 T cells. A single record per CDR3 protein comes from TCRdb applying MiXCR to the 5' RACE reads. The repertoire consists of about 260 distinct CDR3 sequences, with approximately 2% occurring once and the leading ten covering under 35%. The source material was antigen-activated CD4+ T cells from blood, cultured, sampled during a Zika inactivated vaccine study. The receptors come from an adult man who received an inactivated Zika virus vaccine.

This clonotype is medium-sized in the sample. This chain joins TRBV4-1 and TRBJ2-5, with D possibly called TRBD1 or TRBD2 (5 bases each). V dropped 7 bases and J dropped 5 bases, with 14 bases sitting between them. Germline CDR1 reads MGHRA; CDR2 reads YSYEKL. The CDR3 runs 13 residues. The CDR3, as DNA: TGCGCCAGCACCTCATGGGGGAGCGAGACCCAGTACTTC. This translates into CASTSWGSETQYF.

This clonotype ranks as medium-sized (0.01 to 0.1%). The J gene is TRBJ1-1, the V gene TRBV2; no clear D gene. In germline, CDR1 is SNHLY, CDR2 FYNNEI. The CDR3 is made up of 13 amino acids. V was clipped by 8 bases and J by 7 bases, with 17 bases between them. CDR3 amino acids: CASEPLQRYEAFF. The CDR3 bases are TGTGCCAGCGAACCCTTACAGCGTTATGAAGCTTTCTTT.

This clonotype is labeled medium-sized. The V gene is TRBV3-1, the J gene TRBJ2-6; D gene ambiguous. V was pared by 4 bases and J by 3 bases, with 10 bases between. CDR1 is LGHDT and CDR2 is YNNKEL in the germline V gene (reference sequence). This CDR3 is 15 amino acids long. The DNA for the CDR3 is TGTGCCAGCAGCCCGACCTCCAGTGGGGCCAACGTCCTGACTTTC. Protein: CASSPTSSGANVLTF.

Relative to its sample, this clonotype is hyperexpanded. The chain has TRBV2 and TRBJ2-5, with D unclear. The V and J ends lost 4 bases and 0 bases respectively, with 3 bases between them. CDR1 SNHLY and CDR2 FYNNEI come from the germline V gene. There are 12 residues in the CDR3. DNA for the CDR3: TGTGCCAGCAGTGGCGACCAAGAGACCCAGTACTTC. Translation: CASSGDQETQYF.

This clonotype counts as hyperexpanded. This chain connects TRBV4-3 to TRBJ2-1; 9 positions agree with TRBD1. The V gene's germline CDR1 is LGHNA and CDR2 YSLEER. This CDR3 is built from 16 residues. V shed 4 bases, J shed 4 bases, and the junction held 8 bases outside the gene matches. CDR3 DNA: TGCGCCAGCAGCCCGAACAGGGGGCTCCTTTACAATGAGCAGTTCTTC. This sequence encodes CASSPNRGLLYNEQFF.

The chain is built from TRBV12-3 or TRBV12-4 and TRBJ2-1; D is perhaps TRBD1 (5 bases). V lost 5 bases and J 0 bases, leaving 11 bases between the germline ends. This CDR3 spans 15 amino acids. The CDR3, as DNA: TGTGCCAGCAGTCCCCAGGGAAGCTCCTACAATGAGCAGTTCTTC. Residues: CASSPQGSSYNEQFF.

This clonotype is judged large (0.1 to 1%). This chain connects TRBV18 to TRBJ1-5; 9 nucleotides align to TRBD1. The V segment lost 2 bases and the J segment 4 bases; nucleotides outside the gene matches: 9. CDR3 size: 17 residues. Germline V lookup: CDR1 KGHSH, CDR2 LQKENI. The CDR3 is CASSPGVPGQGNQPQHF. The DNA for the CDR3 is TGTGCCAGCTCACCAGGGGTACCGGGACAGGGTAATCAGCCCCAGCATTTT.

This clonotype is categorized as large. The chain uses TRBV4-1 and TRBJ2-6; the match to TRBD1 covers 10 bases. Germline CDR1 MGHRA, CDR2 YSYEKL. Germline trimming cut 2 bases from V and 2 bases from J; bases unmatched to any gene: 9. The CDR3 contains 19 residues. The CDR3 reads CASSQRHGTGVAGANVLTF. DNA of the CDR3: TGCGCCAGCAGCCAAAGGCATGGGACAGGGGTTGCTGGGGCCAACGTCCTGACTTTC.

By its share, this clonotype is large. The chain links TRBV10-1 to TRBJ2-5, with 12 positions matching TRBD2. This CDR3 is built from 15 residues. V shed 3 bases and J 4 bases; nucleotides not matched to a gene: 3. Germline V gives CDR1 WNHNN, CDR2 SYGVQD (reference sequence). In nucleotides, the CDR3 is TGCGCCAGCAGTGATACTAGCGGGGGGCGAGAGACCCAGTACTTC. Residues: CASSDTSGGRETQYF.

By sample fraction, this clonotype is hyperexpanded (1% or more). The V call is TRBV20-1, the J call TRBJ2-3; 11 bases map to TRBD2. Germline V gene data show CDR1 as DFQATT and CDR2 as SNEGSKA (reference sequence). V was pared by 6 bases and J by 2 bases, with 10 bases of the junction left unmatched. This CDR3 has 16 residues. The CDR3 here is CSAELSGGAFTDTQYF. The DNA of the CDR3 is TGCAGTGCGGAGCTTAGCGGGGGGGCCTTCACAGATACGCAGTATTTT.

A note on this clonotype: A read error may be the cause here, since a much bigger clone is one base away. The chain recombines TRBV24-1 with TRBJ2-3, with 7 bases that match TRBD1. Germline V CDR1 and CDR2: KGHDR, SFDVKD. The CDR3 consists of 14 residues. V shed 4 bases and J 3 bases; nucleotides not matched to a gene: 3. CDR3 sequence (DNA): TGTGCCACCAGTGAAGGGACAGCGACAGATACGCAGTATTTT. Translation: CATSEGTATDTQYF.

By sample fraction, this clonotype is large. This chain joins TRBV29-1 and TRBJ1-4; 7 bases match TRBD1. In germline, CDR1 is SQVTM, CDR2 ANQGSEA. The CDR3 is 15 residues long. V lost 7 bases to trimming and J lost 9 bases; unmatched junction nucleotides: 17. CDR3 in amino acids: CSASHDRVVEQKLFF. The CDR3 bases are TGCAGCGCCAGCCACGACAGGGTCGTTGAACAAAAACTGTTTTTT.

This clonotype is judged medium-sized. CDR3: CSASVGENSPLHF. The CDR3 DNA sequence: TGCAGTGCTAGTGTTGGGGAAAATTCACCCCTCCACTTT. The chain is built from TRBV20-1 and TRBJ1-6; D is uncertain. CDR3 length: 13 residues. Germline CDR1 reads DFQATT; CDR2 reads SNEGSKA (reference sequence). Trimming took off 3 bases at V and 7 bases at J, with 10 bases between the two ends.

The chain uses TRBV19 and TRBJ1-1; the D is unclear. Per the germline V gene, CDR1 is LNHDA and CDR2 is SQIVND (reference sequence). The CDR3 length is 13 residues. V was shortened by 9 bases and J by 0 bases, with 11 bases between the two germline ends. The CDR3 bases are TGTGCCAGCACGACGGAGGTGAACACTGAAGCTTTCTTT. This encodes CASTTEVNTEAFF.

A few counts support this clonotype. The chain carries TRBV2 and TRBJ2-5; D remains ambiguous. The CDR3 consists of 13 residues. The V gene's germline CDR1 is SNHLY and CDR2 FYNNEI. With 3 bases removed from V and 4 bases from J, the gap between germline ends came to 9 bases. CDR3 residues: CASSDGRRETQYF. CDR3 bases: TGTGCCAGCAGTGATGGACGACGAGAGACCCAGTACTTC.

This clonotype is large (0.1 to 1%) in the sample. This CDR3 is CAWSLADTQYF. The CDR3 DNA sequence: TGTGCCTGGAGTTTGGCAGATACGCAGTATTTT. The rearrangement links TRBV30 to TRBJ2-3; D is ambiguous. The length of the CDR3 is 11 residues. The V end was cut by 2 bases, the J end by 4 bases, with 4 bases between. Per germline, CDR1 GTSNPN and CDR2 SVGIG (reference sequence).

This clonotype rates as medium-sized. The rearrangement links TRBV6-2 or TRBV6-3 to TRBJ2-7, with 11 bases that match TRBD2. CDR1 and CDR2 from the germline V gene are MNHEY and SVGEGT. The CDR3 length is 16 residues. Unmatched junction bases numbered 12, after V lost 5 bases and J lost 6 bases. The CDR3 nucleotides are TGTGCCAGCAGTCTCGAGACGACTAGCGGGGCCACCGAGCAGTACTTC. This sequence encodes CASSLETTSGATEQYF.